This TCR beta chain emerged from a study of blood T cell repertoires in COVID-19. Turning to the study itself: Sites across the United States, Italy and Spain contributed samples from acute and convalescent COVID-19. PBMCs, B-cell-depleted T cells, or T cells were the source of the cDNA or gDNA that made up the material.

As originally analysed: Amplification from reference gene primers served as the basis for estimated nucleated cell counts. TCRdb keeps only in-frame clones here, not all; method: immunoSEQ multiplex PCR. The V and J calls and clone size are taken from that table; D and trimming were inferred from the DNA. The sample holds 250,000 to 300,000 clones, roughly 86% seen once. Trimming took 5 bases from V and 3 from J, leaving 16 bases between them. CDR1 and CDR2 (germline): GTSNPN, SVGIG (reference sequence). This CDR3 has 14 amino acids. V is TRBV30 and J is TRBJ1-2; tentative D call: TRBD1 (5 bases). Sequencing input: peripheral blood. The origin of this receptor is a woman between 25 and 40 years old with acute or convalescent COVID-19. CDR3 nucleotides: TGTGCCTGGGTCCCGCAGGGATTTTACTATGGCTACACCTTC. Translating it yields CAWVPQGFYYGYTF.